This TCR beta chain was obtained from a study of naive and memory T cell subsets (dated by TCRdb to about 2017). With respect to the entire study: According to the figure summarizing the samples, there were around ten blood donors, 7 tuberculin skin test biopsies and 3 saline control biopsies. PCR2 was typically a SYBR Green qPCR stopped at a set threshold; low-input samples could instead use end-point PCR (about 6 cycles).

The CDR3 measures 15 amino acids from cysteine to phenylalanine. Kept here is only the CDR3 DNA, which spans 45 bases and is read in frame from base 1. CDR1 SGHTA and CDR2 FQGNSA were looked up in the germline V gene. The junction shows trimming of 3 bases on V and 4 bases on J, plus 15 bases between the germline ends. This clonotype was counted at least ten times. The antigen this receptor binds is unknown. No base qualities exist here, and no much larger clone lies one base off it. Study-wide conclusions, independent of this receptor: The potential sensitivity of the RNA-based method to TCR transcript changes with T cell activation and differentiation was acknowledged.

The study reported a robust and sensitive protocol to amplify, sequence and analyze TCRs, based on 3' ligation of a UMI-containing oligonucleotide to TCR cDNA. For whole blood analysis, 2.5 ml of peripheral blood was collected from healthy adult volunteers into Tempus tubes, and RNA was extracted following the manufacturer's instructions. Total RNA was treated with RQ1 DNase, without cell sorting, prior to reverse transcription, with an input of about 1 to 1000 ng being targeted. To check how robust the pipeline was in samples where T cells make up a minority population, libraries were built from skin biopsies and whole blood. Library preparation was by 5' RACE. The ligated cDNA was amplified in four rounds of PCR with nested alpha and beta constant region primers together with the SP2 primer. For the blood and skin samples, reverse transcription of TCR RNA was done with SuperScript IV along with alpha and beta constant region primers. An oligonucleotide carrying the Illumina SP2 primer and a UMI was ligated to the cDNA 3' end using T4 RNA ligase 1. To prevent hairpin formation, the 12-nucleotide UMI was made up of two random hexamers with an eight-base spacer between them. From the second PCR onward, TCR alpha and beta chain libraries were processed separately and dual indexed for multiplexing. After pooling, the indexed libraries were analyzed by capillary electrophoresis and sequenced on either an Illumina MiSeq or NextSeq. PhiX DNA at about 5-8% was spiked into libraries to increase base diversity and improve cluster recognition. The original pipeline was this. Demultiplexor took UMIs from read 2, joined the UMIs to the TCR sequence from read 1, and separated reads according to sample indices. V and J genes and V-J junctions were identified by Decombinator, which gave every TCR a five-part identifier that included V and J deletions. Collapsinator used UMIs to correct sequencing errors and PCR amplification heterogeneity, yielding UMI-based abundance per TCR. CDR3Translator turned identifiers into nucleotide sequence, translated that sequence into amino acids, and pulled out CDR3 regions based on terminal motifs. Error-corrected alpha and beta TCR counts from blood and skin were compared after normalization to input RNA amount. Starting from the raw public reads, TCRdb applied fastp trimming at Q25, assembled clones with MiXCR and retained in-frame beta chains. Rows merge per CDR3 protein into single entries with the most common DNA and genes. TCRdb, not the original authors, processed these V and J calls. Within this sample are more than 45,000 distinct CDR3 sequences, with about 4.4% of them counted one time only. The ten largest clones represent around 0.88% of the sample.

This TCR came from a female donor in good health. In this chain, TRBV7-2 is recombined with TRBJ1-1, with no reliable assignment of the D segment. The CDR3: CASSLDPDPATEAFF. The DNA is as follows: TGTGCCAGCAGCTTGGACCCGGACCCAGCCACTGAAGCTTTCTTT.